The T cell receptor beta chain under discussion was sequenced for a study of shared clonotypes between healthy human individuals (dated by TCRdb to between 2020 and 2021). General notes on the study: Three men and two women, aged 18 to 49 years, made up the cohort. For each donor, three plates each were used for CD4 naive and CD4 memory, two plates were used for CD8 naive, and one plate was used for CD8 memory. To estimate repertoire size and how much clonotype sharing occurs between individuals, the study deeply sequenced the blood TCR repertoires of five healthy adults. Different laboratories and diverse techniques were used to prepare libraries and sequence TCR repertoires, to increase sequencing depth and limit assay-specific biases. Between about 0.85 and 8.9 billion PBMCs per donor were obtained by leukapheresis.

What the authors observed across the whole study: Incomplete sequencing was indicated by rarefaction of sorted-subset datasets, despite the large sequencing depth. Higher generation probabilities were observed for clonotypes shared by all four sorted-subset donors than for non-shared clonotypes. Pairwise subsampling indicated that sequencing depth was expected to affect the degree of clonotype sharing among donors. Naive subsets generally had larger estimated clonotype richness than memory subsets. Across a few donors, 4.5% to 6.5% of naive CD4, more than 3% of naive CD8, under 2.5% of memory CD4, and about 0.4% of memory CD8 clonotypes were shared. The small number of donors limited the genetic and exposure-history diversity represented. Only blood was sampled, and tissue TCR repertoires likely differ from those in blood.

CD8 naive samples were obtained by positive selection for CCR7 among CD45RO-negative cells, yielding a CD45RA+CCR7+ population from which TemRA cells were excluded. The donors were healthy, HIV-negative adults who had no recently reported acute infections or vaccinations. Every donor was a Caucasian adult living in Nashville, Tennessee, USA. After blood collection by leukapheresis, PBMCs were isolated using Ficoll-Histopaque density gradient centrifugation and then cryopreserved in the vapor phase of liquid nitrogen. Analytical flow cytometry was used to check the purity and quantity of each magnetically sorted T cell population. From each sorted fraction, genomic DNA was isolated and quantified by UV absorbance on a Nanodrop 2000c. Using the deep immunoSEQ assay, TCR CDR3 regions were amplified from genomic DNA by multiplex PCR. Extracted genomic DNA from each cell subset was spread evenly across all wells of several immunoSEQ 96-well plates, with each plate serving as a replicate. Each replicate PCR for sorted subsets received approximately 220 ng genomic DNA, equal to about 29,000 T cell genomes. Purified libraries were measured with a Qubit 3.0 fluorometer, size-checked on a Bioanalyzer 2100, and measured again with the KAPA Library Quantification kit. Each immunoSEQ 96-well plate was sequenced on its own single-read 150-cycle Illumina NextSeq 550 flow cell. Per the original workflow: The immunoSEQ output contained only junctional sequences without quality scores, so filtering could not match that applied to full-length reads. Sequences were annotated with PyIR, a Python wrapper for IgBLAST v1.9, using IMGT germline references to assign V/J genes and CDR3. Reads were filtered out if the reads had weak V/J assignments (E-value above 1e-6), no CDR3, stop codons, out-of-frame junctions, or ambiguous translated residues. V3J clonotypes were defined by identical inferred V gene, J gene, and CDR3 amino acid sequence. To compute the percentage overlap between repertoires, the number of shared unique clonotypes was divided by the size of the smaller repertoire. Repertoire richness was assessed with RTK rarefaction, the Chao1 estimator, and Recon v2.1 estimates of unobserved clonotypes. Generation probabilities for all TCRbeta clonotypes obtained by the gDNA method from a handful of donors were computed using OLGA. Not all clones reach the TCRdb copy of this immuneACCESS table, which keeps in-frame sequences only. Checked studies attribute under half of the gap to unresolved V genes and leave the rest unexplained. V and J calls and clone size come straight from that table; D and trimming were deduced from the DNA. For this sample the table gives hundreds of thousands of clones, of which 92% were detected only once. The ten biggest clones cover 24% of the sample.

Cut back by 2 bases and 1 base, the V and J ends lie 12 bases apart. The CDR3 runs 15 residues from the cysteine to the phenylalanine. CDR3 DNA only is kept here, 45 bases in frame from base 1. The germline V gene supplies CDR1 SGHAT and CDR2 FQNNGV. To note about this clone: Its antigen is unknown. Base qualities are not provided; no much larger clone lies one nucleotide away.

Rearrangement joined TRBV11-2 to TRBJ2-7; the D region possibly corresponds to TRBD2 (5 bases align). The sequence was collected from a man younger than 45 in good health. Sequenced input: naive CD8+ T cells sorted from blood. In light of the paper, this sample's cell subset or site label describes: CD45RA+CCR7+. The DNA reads TGTGCCAGCAGCTTATACCTAGGAGGTTCCTACGAGCAGTACTTC. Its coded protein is CASSLYLGGSYEQYF.